This is a list of T cell receptor beta chains from one sample in a study of T cell responses to AZD1222 COVID-19 vaccine. The repertoire was sequenced with immunoSEQ multiplex PCR; TCRdb's copy has only in-frame clones and lacks some. The table shows 140,000 or so clones, with approximately 90% occurring only once. Sequences were derived from peripheral blood, sampled on day 0 of AZD1222 vaccination. The receptor source for this set is an adult in good health. CDR3s include the opening cysteine and the closing phenylalanine or tryptophan. D genes are given only for firm matches. Size is omitted from some rows. Given values are once, few, many or a class for expanded clones.

>TRBD2|-|TRBJ2-3|TRBV19|15
CASSGGSGVTDTQYF
TGTGCCAGTTCGGGAGGTTCGGGGGTCACAGATACGCAGTATTTT
>-|-|TRBJ2-4|TRBV7-4|18
CASTLWDQGPVAKNIQYF
TGTGCCAGCACCCTGTGGGACCAGGGTCCGGTGGCCAAAAACATTCAGTACTTC
>-|-|TRBJ2-3|TRBV5-4|13
CASSLNGADTQYF
TGTGCCAGCAGCCTGAACGGGGCAGATACGCAGTATTTT
>TRBD1|-|TRBJ2-1|TRBV3-1/TRBV3-2|15
CASSQGTGGIDEQFF
TGTGCCAGCAGCCAGGGGACAGGGGGTATCGATGAGCAGTTCTTC
>-|-|TRBJ2-7|TRBV6-1|14
CASSEEGVYYEQYF
TGTGCCAGCAGTGAGGAAGGGGTGTACTACGAGCAGTACTTC
>TRBD1|-|TRBJ2-7|TRBV6-5|15
CASSYTDRGGYEQYF
TGTGCCAGCAGTTACACGGACAGGGGAGGCTACGAGCAGTACTTC
>-|-|TRBJ1-1|TRBV18|13
CASSKGQNTEAFF
TGTGCCAGCTCTAAGGGACAGAACACTGAAGCTTTCTTT
>TRBD1|once|TRBJ2-2|TRBV19|17
CASIGPTGQGNTGELFF
TGTGCCAGTATCGGCCCGACGGGACAGGGCAACACCGGGGAGCTGTTTTTT
>-|-|TRBJ1-4|TRBV4-2|15
CASSQERSTNEKLFF
TGTGCCAGCAGCCAAGAGAGGAGTACTAATGAAAAACTGTTTTTT
>-|-|TRBJ2-7|TRBV7-9|13
CASSHPPRHEQYF
TGTGCCAGCAGCCACCCCCCCCGGCACGAGCAGTACTTC
>-|-|TRBJ1-1|TRBV19|16
CASSIRGGAMNTEAFF
TGTGCCAGTAGTATTCGGGGTGGGGCTATGAACACTGAAGCTTTCTTT
>TRBD2|-|TRBJ2-1|TRBV5-1|16
CASSWERGLSYNEQFF
TGCGCCAGCAGCTGGGAGCGGGGGCTCTCCTACAATGAGCAGTTCTTC
>-|-|TRBJ2-3|TRBV24-1|15
CATSDSGRNTDTQYF
TGTGCCACCAGTGATTCTGGCAGGAACACAGATACGCAGTATTTT
>-|-|TRBJ1-1|TRBV4-3|14
CASSQDWEHTEAFF
TGCGCCAGCAGCCAAGACTGGGAGCACACTGAAGCTTTCTTT